The clone carrying this TCR beta chain was seen only a few times. Antigen: not known. Patients showing uncontrolled infection, other autoimmune disease, pregnancy or lactation were ineligible. The blood sample was taken at first hyperthyroidism diagnosis, before any ophthalmopathy symptoms. This record belongs to a study of T cells in Graves' hyperthyroidism and ophthalmopathy. Broader study findings: In validation, the model predicted ophthalmopathy. These predictions came a median about 6.5 months before onset. Patients with ophthalmopathy were separated from those with stable hyperthyroidism by a 13 V-J model.

The source material, RNA transcripts, was used to amplify TCR beta CDR3 regions. The TCR CDR3 was amplified in a first-round RT-PCR using the HTBI primer set. TCRdb called the multiplex PCR reads again in MiXCR, with one record for every CDR3 protein. Counted here are nearly 600,000 distinct CDR3 sequences, roughly 14% occurring once; the ten biggest clones make up 5.5% to 7.5%. Trimming cost V 2 bases and J 10 bases; bases outside gene matches: 15. This CDR3 spans 17 amino acids. Germline CDR1 KGHDR, CDR2 SFDVKD. The TCR was taken from a woman aged 25 to 45 with Graves' hyperthyroidism that later progressed to Graves' ophthalmopathy. Sequencing was done on a sample of blood. V gene TRBV24-1 combines with J gene TRBJ2-1; 8 nucleotides align to TRBD2. CDR3 bases: TGTGCCACCAGTGATTACCCGTCGGGAGGGGGTTCTAACGAGCAGTTCTTC. Protein product: CATSDYPSGGGSNEQFF.